This TCR beta chain is drawn from a study of control samples from healthy donors and cancer patients. Method: immunoSEQ multiplex PCR; TCRdb's copy keeps in-frame clones and lacks some. The table has 95,000 to 150,000 clones, about 89% seen once. Per germline, CDR1 LGHNA and CDR2 YNFKEQ. With V trimmed by 0 bases and J by 0 bases, 4 bases remained unmatched. This CDR3 comprises 18 residues. The origin of this receptor is a woman aged 18-29 years in good health. The source material was blood. The chain links TRBV4-2 to TRBJ2-3, with 12 bases fitting TRBD2. The CDR3 coding sequence is TGTGCCAGCAGCCAAGAAAGGCTAGCGGGAGGGAGCACAGATACGCAGTATTTT. Translated, it gives CASSQERLAGGSTDTQYF.